These T cell receptor beta chains were read from a single sample in a study of control samples from healthy donors and cancer patients. Libraries were prepared by immunoSEQ multiplex PCR; TCRdb keeps only in-frame clonotypes and omits some of them. The sample lists 90,000 to 150,000 clones, approximately 90% occurring once. The sample consisted of blood. These receptors came from a man aged 25-45 years in good health. Each CDR3 is given with its conserved first and last residue. A D gene is named only where the DNA matches it firmly. Size is stated for part of the rows, as once, few or many counts, or as a class when the clone is expanded.

V	J	D	size	DNA	CDR3
TRBV12-5	TRBJ1-5	TRBD1	.	TGTGCTAGTGGTCTATTAACAGGGGGTGAATATCAGCCCCAGCATTTT	CASGLLTGGEYQPQHF
TRBV12-5	TRBJ2-7	.	.	TGTGCTAGTGCAATGAGTAGGGGGTGGGAAGAGCAGAACGAGCAGTACTTC	CASAMSRGWEEQNEQYF
TRBV5-1	TRBJ1-4	.	few	TGCGCCAGCAGCCTGGGACTGGACGCTAATGAAAAACTGTTTTTT	CASSLGLDANEKLFF
TRBV5-1	TRBJ1-3	.	.	TGCGCCAGCAGCCCCCCCGGGGGCGGTGGAAACACCATATATTTT	CASSPPGGGGNTIYF
TRBV29-1	TRBJ1-3	.	.	TGCAGCGTTATGGAGAACAGGGGAAACACCATATATTTT	CSVMENRGNTIYF
TRBV11-2	TRBJ2-5	.	.	TGTGCCAGCAGCTCGGGGGGCCGGGAGACCCAGTACTTC	CASSSGGRETQYF
TRBV19	TRBJ1-1	.	.	TGTGCCAGTATGCCCCTACCGGGAGCCGAGAACACTGAAGCTTTCTTT	CASMPLPGAENTEAFF
TRBV10-1	TRBJ1-1	TRBD1	.	TGCGCCAGCAGTGAGCTCCGGACAGGGGGCCTTAACACTGAAGCTTTCTTT	CASSELRTGGLNTEAFF
TRBV3-1/TRBV3-2	TRBJ2-1	.	.	TGTGCCAGCAGCCAAGGCCGTGGGAGTTTCCGGGGCAATGAGCAGTTCTTC	CASSQGRGSFRGNEQFF
TRBV11-2	TRBJ1-1	.	.	TGTGCCAGCAGCTCCAGGGGAGACACTGAAGCTTTCTTT	CASSSRGDTEAFF
TRBV9	TRBJ2-1	TRBD2	.	TGTGCCAGCAGCCCCCGACTAGCGGGGGGTGGGGAGCAGTTCTTC	CASSPRLAGGGEQFF
TRBV29-1	TRBJ2-7	TRBD1	.	TGCAGCGTTGAAGGGACAGGAGCCTACGAGCAGTACTTC	CSVEGTGAYEQYF
TRBV19	TRBJ1-5	TRBD1	.	TGTGCCAGTAGTGTCCCCGGGACAGACTATCAGCCCCAGCATTTT	CASSVPGTDYQPQHF
TRBV3-1/TRBV3-2	TRBJ1-1	.	.	TGTGCCAGCAGCCGAGGCTTAAACGAAGCTTTCTTT	CASSRGLNEAFF
TRBV29-1	TRBJ1-1	TRBD1	once	TGCAGCGTGGAGGGACAGGGTGGGACTGAAGCTTTCTTT	CSVEGQGGTEAFF
TRBV29-1	TRBJ2-5	TRBD2	.	TGCAGCGCCGGACTAGCGGGGGGACAAGAGACCCAGTACTTC	CSAGLAGGQETQYF
TRBV18	TRBJ2-1	.	.	TGTGCCAGCTCACCCCCCGGGGGCAATGAGCAGTTCTTC	CASSPPGGNEQFF
TRBV4-2	TRBJ2-7	.	few	TGTGCCAGCAGCCCCTCCGGGGGCGGGGGAGAGTACGAGCAGTACTTC	CASSPSGGGGEYEQYF
TRBV6-1	TRBJ1-2	.	.	TGTGCCAGCAGTGAAGTTGTAGAAATATATGGCTACACCTTC	CASSEVVEIYGYTF
TRBV4-1	TRBJ1-2	.	.	TGCGCCAGCAGCCAGGGGGCGTCAAATCCTAACTATGGCTACACCTTC	CASSQGASNPNYGYTF
TRBV7-9	TRBJ1-1	TRBD1	.	TGTGCCAGCAGCGCCCGGGACAGGGTGAACACTGAAGCTTTCTTT	CASSARDRVNTEAFF
TRBV5-1	TRBJ2-5	.	.	TGCGCCAGCAGCTTGGAGTTAGGACCGACCGAGACCCAGTACTTC	CASSLELGPTETQYF
TRBV10-1	TRBJ1-1	.	.	TGCGCCAGCGGAACCTCAGGGGCTGAAGCTTTCTTT	CASGTSGAEAFF
TRBV3-1/TRBV3-2	TRBJ2-1	.	.	TGTGCCAGCAGCCAAGGGACTTCCCACAATGAGCAGTTCTTC	CASSQGTSHNEQFF
TRBV30	TRBJ1-2	.	.	TGTGCCTGGAGTCTGGGAACTTCTTACTACACCTTC	CAWSLGTSYYTF
TRBV3-1/TRBV3-2	TRBJ1-1	.	.	TGTGCCAGCAAAGCCGGCGGCATGAACACTGAAGCTTTCTTT	CASKAGGMNTEAFF
TRBV19	TRBJ1-1	TRBD1	.	TGTGCCAGTAGTATTGGATGGACAGGGGGAGATGAAGCTTTCTTT	CASSIGWTGGDEAFF
TRBV28	TRBJ1-5	TRBD1	.	TGTGCCAGCAGTCTCGGGACAGGGGCGGACAATCAGCCCCAGCATTTT	CASSLGTGADNQPQHF
TRBV2	TRBJ1-2	TRBD1	.	TGTGCCAGCAGTGAAGCAAGGACAGGGTTTGGCTACACCTTC	CASSEARTGFGYTF
TRBV12-3/TRBV12-4	TRBJ1-1	.	.	TGTGCCAGCAGTTTAGCCTACGACACTGAAGCTTTCTTT	CASSLAYDTEAFF
TRBV5-4	TRBJ2-1	TRBD2	.	TGTGCCAGCAGCCCTGGGACTAGCGGGGGGGCTGAGCAGTTCTTC	CASSPGTSGGAEQFF
TRBV14	TRBJ2-2	.	.	TGTGCCAGCAGCCAAACGTGGACCGGGGAGCTGTTTTTT	CASSQTWTGELFF
TRBV25-1	TRBJ2-7	.	.	TGTGCCAGCAGTGAAGGGTCAGGGAACTACGAGCAGTACTTC	CASSEGSGNYEQYF
TRBV7-2	TRBJ2-3	.	.	TGTGCCAGCAGCTTGATGGAGGCAGATACGCAGTATTTT	CASSLMEADTQYF
TRBV7-2	TRBJ1-5	TRBD1	few	TGTGCCAGCAGCTTCGGGACAGGGGGCAATCAGCCCCAGCATTTT	CASSFGTGGNQPQHF
TRBV6-4	TRBJ1-5	.	.	TGTGCCAGCAGTGTCACATCTTATAGCAATCAGCCCCAGCATTTT	CASSVTSYSNQPQHF
TRBV5-4	TRBJ2-3	TRBD2	once	TGTGCCAGCAGCTTGGCACTAGCGGGGGGTCCTAGCACAGATACGCAGTATTTT	CASSLALAGGPSTDTQYF
TRBV29-1	TRBJ2-1	TRBD2	.	TGCAGCGTTGAGCGGGGGGCCTTGTACAATGAGCAGTTCTTC	CSVERGALYNEQFF
TRBV4-1	TRBJ1-2	.	.	TGCGCCAGCAGCCCATCCCGACAGGAGACTAACTATGGCTACACCTTC	CASSPSRQETNYGYTF
TRBV19	TRBJ2-7	.	.	TGTGCCAGAGAGGAGCAAGTTTACTACGAGCAGTACTTC	CAREEQVYYEQYF
TRBV2	TRBJ2-2	TRBD1	.	TGTGCCAGCAACTCCCCTCAAGACAGGGGGCAAGGCGGGGAGCTGTTTTTT	CASNSPQDRGQGGELFF
TRBV18	TRBJ1-4	.	.	TGTGCCAGCTCACCTCGGGAGGGTTTTAATGAAAAACTGTTTTTT	CASSPREGFNEKLFF
TRBV10-3	TRBJ1-5	.	.	TGTGCCATCAGTAGCGCGGACAGTCGCAATCAGCCCCAGCATTTT	CAISSADSRNQPQHF
TRBV12-5	TRBJ1-5	.	.	TGTGCTAGTGGTCTGGTGAGTCAGCCCCAGCATTTT	CASGLVSQPQHF
TRBV3-1/TRBV3-2	TRBJ2-5	.	.	TGTGCCAGCAGCCAAGCGGCCAGGGAAGAGACCCAGTACTTC	CASSQAAREETQYF
TRBV29-1	TRBJ2-6	.	.	TGCAGCGTTGGCAGCGTCTCTGGGGCCAACGTCCTGACTTTC	CSVGSVSGANVLTF
TRBV4-1	TRBJ2-2	TRBD1	.	TGCGCCAGCAGGCCTGGACAGGGAACGGCCGGGGAGCTGTTTTTT	CASRPGQGTAGELFF
TRBV5-1	TRBJ2-2	.	.	TGCGCCAGCAGCTTTGGGGGACCGAACACCGGGGAGCTGTTTTTT	CASSFGGPNTGELFF
TRBV13	TRBJ2-5	.	.	TGTGCCAGCAGCTTTAGGCCCCAGAGACCCCAGTACTTC	CASSFRPQRPQYF
TRBV18	TRBJ1-2	.	.	TGTGCCAGCTCACCAGGCAGCGACTATGGCTACACCTTC	CASSPGSDYGYTF
TRBV5-4	TRBJ1-2	TRBD1	.	TGTGCCAGCAGCTCCCGGGACAGGGGATTCTATGGCTACACCTTC	CASSSRDRGFYGYTF
TRBV5-6	TRBJ2-5	.	.	TGTGCCAGCAGCTTGGTCGGGAACCAAGAGACCCAGTACTTC	CASSLVGNQETQYF
TRBV10-1	TRBJ1-1	.	.	TGCGCCAGCAGTGAGCCCTCACGATCTGAAGCTTTCTTT	CASSEPSRSEAFF
TRBV3-1/TRBV3-2	TRBJ2-5	.	.	TGTGCCAGCAGCCAAGAAGGTTGGGGGAGAGGAGAGACCCAGTACTTC	CASSQEGWGRGETQYF
TRBV2	TRBJ1-6	.	.	TGTGCCAGCAGTGAGGGGGGGTATTCACCCCTCCACTTT	CASSEGGYSPLHF